The 11 T cell receptor beta chains reported below all come from one sample, sequenced in a study of T cell repertoires in cytomegalovirus infection. TCRdb called the reads again in MiXCR, with one record for every CDR3 protein. The sample holds some 680,000 distinct CDR3 sequences, 35% to 45% seen once. The sequenced material came from PBMCs. These receptors all come from a human donor in good health (CMV status not recorded). Some clones in this sample may be carry-over from other donors' samples.

This clonotype was seen a handful of times. The rearrangement uses TRBV29-1 and TRBJ2-2, with D hard to call. Germline assignment: CDR1 SQVTM and CDR2 ANQGSEA. The CDR3 runs to 12 residues. Trimming stripped 7 bases from V and 3 bases from J, with 9 bases between. This CDR3 is CSAEWDTGELFF. The DNA for the CDR3 is TGCAGCGCAGAGTGGGACACCGGGGAGCTGTTTTTT.

J is TRBJ1-5 and V is TRBV18, with TRBD1 matching 10 bases. The CDR3 contains 16 residues. The ends lost 3 bases at V and 3 bases at J; junction bases unmatched: 5. Germline V lookup: CDR1 KGHSH, CDR2 LQKENI. CDR3 DNA: TGTGCCAGCTCACCCGGGACAGGGGTAATCAATCAGCCCCAGCATTTT. Its protein product is CASSPGTGVINQPQHF.

In regard to this clonotype: The CDR3 end shows no conserved phenylalanine or tryptophan, and so a read error is likely. The chain recombines TRBV7-2 with TRBJ2-2; D uncertain. This CDR3 spans 16 amino acids. V gave up 5 bases and J gave up 4 bases, with 17 bases separating them. In germline, CDR1 is SGHTA, CDR2 FQGNSA. CDR3 loop: CASSQQQTRRTGELFC. The CDR3 bases are TGTGCCAGCAGCCAACAGCAGACCCGACGCACCGGGGAGCTGTTTTGT.

This chain links TRBV28 with TRBJ1-2; 11 bases fit TRBD1. The V and J ends lost 3 bases and 8 bases, in that order; junction bases with no gene match: 5. This CDR3 is 14 amino acids long. Germline-derived CDR1 and CDR2 are MDHEN and SYDVKM. The CDR3 spells CASSFLDRGQGYTF. The CDR3 DNA reads TGTGCCAGCAGTTTTTTGGACAGGGGGCAAGGCTACACCTTC.

This clonotype was counted a few times. V and J are TRBV11-2 and TRBJ1-1; D unresolved. This CDR3 comprises 16 residues. The V gene's germline CDR1 is SGHAT and CDR2 FQNNGV. V was shortened by 0 bases and J by 4 bases, with 15 bases between the two germline ends. The CDR3 loop is CASSLDWGSRRTEAFF. Here the CDR3 DNA reads TGTGCCAGCAGCTTAGATTGGGGATCGCGCCGCACTGAAGCTTTCTTT. Using reference TRBV11-2 and TRBJ1-1 for the parts outside the CDR3, the full variable domain is EAGVAQSPRYKIIEKRQSVAFWCNPISGHATLYWYQQILGQGPKLLIQFQNNGVVDDSQLPKDRFSAERLKGVDSTLKIQPAKLEDSAVYLCASSLDWGSRRTEAFFGQGTRLTVV.

This chain uses TRBV6-4 with TRBJ2-1, with D possibly TRBD2 on 5 matching bases. The germline gives CDR1 MRHNA, CDR2 SNTAGT. This CDR3 is built from 13 residues. The V end was cut by 4 bases, the J end by 8 bases, with 12 bases between. CDR3 amino acids: CASSGDSVDEQFF. The DNA for the CDR3 is TGTGCCAGCAGTGGGGATAGCGTAGATGAGCAGTTCTTC.

This clonotype was counted a few times. The CDR3 sequence is CASSSQQGLSGNTIYF. Written as DNA, the CDR3 is TGTGCCAGCAGCTCTCAGCAGGGACTCTCTGGAAACACCATATATTTT. The chain is built from TRBV11-2 and TRBJ1-3; D perhaps matches TRBD1 (5 bases). The CDR3 is made up of 16 amino acids. The V and J ends lost 4 bases and 0 bases respectively, with 13 bases between them. Germline V gene data show CDR1 as SGHAT and CDR2 as FQNNGV.

V is TRBV6-4 and J is TRBJ2-3, with 9 bases that match TRBD2. J gave up 4 bases and V 2 bases, and 4 bases lay outside the gene matches. This CDR3 has 15 amino acids. The germline CDR1 and CDR2 sequences are MRHNA and SNTAGT. CDR3 DNA: TGTGCCAGCAGTGACGAGGCGGGAGGGCCAGATACGCAGTATTTT. Translation: CASSDEAGGPDTQYF.

V gene TRBV20-1 combines with J gene TRBJ1-2; D possibly corresponds to TRBD1 (6 bases). The germline V and J ends were trimmed by 6 bases and 4 bases, with 15 bases remaining between them. Germline V CDR1 and CDR2: DFQATT, SNEGSKA (reference sequence). The CDR3 has 13 amino acids. CDR3 sequence (DNA): TGCAGTGCGAGGGATAAGACAGGCTATGGCTACACCTTC. It specifies CSARDKTGYGYTF.

This clonotype was observed a single time. CDR3 sequence: CASSEAAIARGQPQHF. CDR3 in DNA: TGTGCCAGCAGTGAAGCGGCCATTGCACGGGGTCAGCCCCAGCATTTT. This chain joins TRBV2 and TRBJ1-5; the D is unclear. CDR3 size: 16 residues. CDR1 SNHLY and CDR2 FYNNEI come from the germline V gene. The V and J ends lost 0 bases and 6 bases respectively, with 15 bases between them. The variable domain in full, completed from reference TRBV2 and TRBJ1-5, reads EPEVTQTPSHQVTQMGQEVILRCVPISNHLYFYWYRQILGQKVEFLVSFYNNEISEKSEIFDDQFSVERPDGSNFTLKIRSTKLEDSAMYFCASSEAAIARGQPQHFGDGTRLSIL.

This clonotype was counted at least ten times. The chain has TRBV7-2 and TRBJ1-5, with D perhaps matching TRBD1 (5 bases). V lost 5 bases and J lost 6, with 11 bases in between. Per the germline V gene, CDR1 is SGHTA and CDR2 is FQGNSA. This CDR3 has 13 amino acids. The CDR3 protein is CASSTQGAQPQHF. CDR3 nucleotide sequence: TGTGCCAGCAGCACCCAGGGCGCTCAGCCCCAGCATTTT.